These T cell receptor beta chains were read from a single sample in a study of breast tumors, draining lymph nodes, adjacent tissues. MiXCR was run by TCRdb on the multiplex PCR reads, yielding one entry per CDR3 protein. The table includes about 200,000 distinct CDR3 sequences, about 32% detected once. The specimen sequenced was axillary lymph node tissue. These receptors were collected from a female donor with breast cancer. Some clones in this sample may be carry-over from other donors' samples. CDR3s leave out the opening cysteine and the closing phenylalanine or tryptophan.

v_call cdr3_aa
TRBV18 ASSPQTSYSEQF
TRBV7-2 ASSLTTGRQNGYT
TRBV5-4 ASSAPLAEAF
TRBV7-9 ASSPPTGGRVGYP
TRBV20-1 SARERRELF
TRBV6-2/TRBV6-3 ASSNRRTSVYNEQF
TRBV2 ATGDSGNQPQH
TRBV6-5 ASSPGIIQY
TRBV30 AWSWGNYGYT
TRBV9 ASSVELNTGELF
TRBV5-4 ASSFWGNTQY
TRBV20-1 SARDSGFGNTIY
TRBV6-5 ASRLGLHDEQF
TRBV7-9 ASSLPEGGLV
TRBV28 ASSVFTGRASYEQY
TRBV5-1 ASSPRGDSGTGELF
TRBV20-1 SAAGGVGNSPLH
TRBV4-1 ASSLPDTLNSPLH
TRBV5-8 ASSLASRTGGYNEQF